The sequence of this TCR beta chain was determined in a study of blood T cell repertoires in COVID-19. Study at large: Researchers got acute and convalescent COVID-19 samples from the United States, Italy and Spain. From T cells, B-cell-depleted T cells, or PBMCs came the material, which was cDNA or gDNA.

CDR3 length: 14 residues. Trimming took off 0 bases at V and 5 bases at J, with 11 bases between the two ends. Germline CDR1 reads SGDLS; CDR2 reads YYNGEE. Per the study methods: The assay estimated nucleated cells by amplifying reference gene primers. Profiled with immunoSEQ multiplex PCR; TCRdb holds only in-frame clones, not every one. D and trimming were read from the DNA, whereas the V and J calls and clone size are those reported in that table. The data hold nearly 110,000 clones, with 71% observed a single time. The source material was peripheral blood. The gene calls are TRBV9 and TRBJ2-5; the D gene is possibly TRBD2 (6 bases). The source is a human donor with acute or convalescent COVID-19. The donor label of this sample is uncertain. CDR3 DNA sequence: TGTGCCAGCAGCGTAGGTTGGGGGGAGGAGACCCAGTACTTC. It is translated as CASSVGWGEETQYF.